These 24 T cell receptor beta chains were all obtained from the same sample, sequenced in a study of cytomegalovirus exposure and HLA in healthy donors. Both 60 Vbeta primers and 13 Jbeta primers went into the PCR. Method: immunoSEQ multiplex PCR; TCRdb's copy keeps in-frame clones and lacks some. The repertoire includes more than 70,000 clones, about 71% of them detected once, and about 8.9% sits in the top ten. Sequencing was carried out using PBMCs. The receptors stem from a woman aged 50 to 65 in good health and CMV-seropositive.

There are a few counts of this clone. The V and J genes are TRBV28 and TRBJ2-1, with a weak D call TRBD1 (6 bases). V lost 2 bases and J 2 bases, leaving 7 bases between the germline ends. Germline loops: CDR1 MDHEN, CDR2 SYDVKM. CDR3 length: 14 residues. CDR3 amino acids: CASSLRTAYNEQFF. The CDR3 region has the DNA TGTGCCAGCAGTTTAAGGACAGCCTACAATGAGCAGTTCTTC.

The chain is built from TRBV4-1 and TRBJ1-2; a possible D gene is TRBD1 (6 bases). This CDR3 is 14 amino acids long. Germline V gene sequence: CDR1 MGHRA, CDR2 YSYEKL. V lost 4 bases, J lost 4 bases, and 13 bases lay in between. CDR3 nucleotide sequence: TGCGCCAGCAGCCCCCCGACAGGAATCTATGGCTACACCTTC. Translated, it gives CASSPPTGIYGYTF.

The chain joins TRBV1 to TRBJ2-2; the DNA was not used to check the table's D call, TRBD2. TRBV1 is a known pseudogene. This CDR3 is built from 12 residues. CDR3 protein: CTRGVDTGELFF. CDR3 in DNA: TGCACCAGGGGAGTCGACACCGGGGAGCTGTTTTTT.

V is TRBV5-1 and J is TRBJ2-5; TRBD2 agrees at 10 bases. The CDR3 runs 16 residues. Trimming took 0 bases from V and 1 from J; bases not matched to a gene: 3. In germline, CDR1 is SGHRS, CDR2 YFSETQ. CDR3 loop: CASSLGASGSQETQYF. CDR3 bases: TGCGCCAGCAGCTTGGGGGCTAGCGGGAGCCAAGAGACCCAGTACTTC.

The chain links TRBV30 to TRBJ1-1; unclear D gene. Per the germline V gene, CDR1 is GTSNPN and CDR2 is SVGIG (reference sequence). The length of the CDR3 is 14 residues. Trimming pared 5 bases from V and 1 base from J, leaving 14 bases between. Written as DNA, the CDR3 is TGTGCCTGGGAGGGCTACCCTAAGAACACTGAAGCTTTCTTT. The encoded protein is CAWEGYPKNTEAFF.

The chain employs TRBV10-2 and TRBJ1-2; tentative D call: TRBD1 (6 bases). Trimming took 2 bases from V and 7 from J, leaving 17 bases between them. The CDR3 is 15 residues long. Germline V gene data show CDR1 as WSHSY and CDR2 as SAAADI. This CDR3 reads CASSERVGQYRGYTF. The CDR3 nucleotides are TGCGCCAGCAGTGAGAGGGTAGGACAGTACCGTGGCTACACCTTC.

V gene TRBV9 combines with J gene TRBJ1-3; D is undetermined. With 0 bases removed from V and 0 bases from J, the gap between germline ends came to 10 bases. Germline V CDR1 and CDR2: SGDLS, YYNGEE. CDR3 size: 16 residues. This CDR3 reads CASSVAGGRSGNTIYF. The CDR3 DNA reads as TGTGCCAGCAGCGTAGCTGGCGGGCGCTCTGGAAACACCATATATTTT.

This clone was observed a few times. The chain uses TRBV6-5 and TRBJ2-7; perhaps TRBD2 as D (5 bases). Trimming took 0 bases from V and 7 from J, leaving 16 bases between them. Germline V gene sequence: CDR1 MNHEY, CDR2 SVGAGI. The CDR3 is 15 residues long. CDR3 sequence reads: CASSYSTGSLREQYF. CDR3 nucleotides: TGTGCCAGCAGTTACTCAACGGGGAGCCTACGGGAGCAGTACTTC.

This clone was counted only a few times. CDR3 DNA sequence: TGTGCCAGCAGCGCTTCACAAGGGGATGAAAAACTGTTTTTT. It encodes CASSASQGDEKLFF. The chain joins TRBV27 to TRBJ1-4; tentatively, D is TRBD1 (5 bases). V dropped 6 bases and J dropped 6 bases, with 14 bases sitting between them. CDR3 length equals 14 residues. The germline V gene encodes CDR1 MNHEY and CDR2 SMNVEV (reference sequence).

The chain uses TRBV18 and TRBJ1-3; unclear D gene. The V end was cut by 5 bases, the J end by 0 bases, with 11 bases between. CDR3 length: 15 residues. Looked up from germline, CDR1 is KGHSH and CDR2 is LQKENI. The CDR3 DNA reads as TGTGCCAGCTCAGCCAGTGGCCTCTCTGGAAACACCATATATTTT. Translation gives CASSASGLSGNTIYF.

The chain couples TRBV7-2 to TRBJ1-1; no clear D gene. V was trimmed by 4 bases and J by 2 bases, leaving 8 bases between them. Germline V gene data show CDR1 as SGHTA and CDR2 as FQGNSA. The CDR3 spans 13 residues. Here the CDR3 reads CASSSSFNTEAFF. In nucleotides, the CDR3 is TGTGCCAGCAGCTCCTCGTTCAACACTGAAGCTTTCTTT. Together with reference TRBV7-2 and TRBJ1-1, the CDR3 gives the full variable domain: GAGVSQSPSNKVTEKGKDVELRCDPISGHTALYWYRQSLGQGLEFLIYFQGNSAPDKSGLPSDRFSAERTGGSVSTLTIQRTQQEDSAVYLCASSSSFNTEAFFGQGTRLTVV.

The chain employs TRBV7-9 and TRBJ2-3, with 9 bases identical to TRBD2. Germline CDR1 is SEHNR and CDR2 is FQNEAQ (reference sequence). The trim removed 3 bases at V and 4 bases at J, leaving 14 bases unmatched. The CDR3 extends over 18 amino acids. The CDR3 loop is CASSFPRAGGALADTQYF. Here the CDR3 DNA reads TGTGCCAGCAGCTTCCCCCGTGCGGGGGGGGCCTTAGCAGATACGCAGTATTTT. The full variable domain, completed using reference TRBV7-9 and TRBJ2-3, is DTGVSQNPRHKITKRGQNVTFRCDPISEHNRLYWYRQTLGQGPEFLTYFQNEAQLEKSRLLSDRFSAERPKGSFSTLEIQRTEQGDSAMYLCASSFPRAGGALADTQYFGPGTRLTVL.

The chain recombines TRBV9 with TRBJ2-7; TRBD1 aligns across 8 bases. Germline CDR1 and CDR2: SGDLS and YYNGEE. This CDR3 comprises 13 residues. The trim removed 4 bases at V and 5 bases at J, leaving 5 bases unmatched. CDR3 DNA: TGTGCCAGCAGCTCCAGACAGGGGAACGAGCAGTACTTC. This codes for CASSSRQGNEQYF.

This clone was counted a single time. This sequence joins TRBV12-5 and TRBJ1-1; TRBD1 aligns across 10 bases. Trimming took 2 bases from V and 0 from J; bases not matched to a gene: 12. The CDR3 loop spans 19 amino acids. The V gene's germline CDR1 is LGHNT and CDR2 FRNRAP. Here the CDR3 DNA reads TGTGCTAGTGGTTTGTCAAACCTAGGGACAGGGGAAATGAACACTGAAGCTTTCTTT. This sequence encodes CASGLSNLGTGEMNTEAFF.

The chain employs TRBV28 and TRBJ2-3; the match to TRBD2 covers 8 bases. This CDR3 comprises 13 residues. Germline CDR1 reads MDHEN; CDR2 reads SYDVKM. The ends lost 7 bases at V and 5 bases at J; junction bases unmatched: 5. This CDR3 is CASKRLAGDTQYF. CDR3 bases: TGTGCCAGCAAACGGCTAGCGGGAGATACGCAGTATTTT.

The V call is TRBV5-1, the J call TRBJ2-5; D is unclear. The CDR3 is 12 amino acids. V shed 1 base and J shed 3 bases, with 4 bases lying between them. CDR1 SGHRS and CDR2 YFSETQ come from the germline V gene. CDR3 loop: CASSLTEETQYF. As DNA, the CDR3 is TGCGCCAGCAGCTTGACAGAAGAGACCCAGTACTTC.

V gene TRBV7-3 combines with J gene TRBJ1-1; 7 bases are a match to TRBD1. The J segment lost 6 bases and the V segment lost 2 bases, leaving 3 bases of the junction unmatched. This CDR3 has 13 residues. Germline V gene lookup returns CDR1 SGHTA and CDR2 FQGTGA. The CDR3 loop reads CASSLSGGSEAFF. The DNA of the CDR3 is TGTGCCAGCAGCTTATCAGGGGGTTCTGAAGCTTTCTTT.

The chain has TRBV7-2 and TRBJ2-1; no clear D gene. Germline V CDR1 and CDR2: SGHTA, FQGNSA. Trimming left V 6 bases short and J 7 bases short, with 10 bases between. This CDR3 contains 12 residues. The CDR3 DNA sequence: TGTGCCAGCAGGCCCCCAACTAATGAGCAGTTCTTC. It codes for CASRPPTNEQFF.

This chain links TRBV9 with TRBJ1-3, with a weak D call TRBD1 (5 bases). CDR3 length equals 13 residues. V lost 3 bases and J 3 bases, leaving 7 bases between the germline ends. Germline CDR1 and CDR2: SGDLS and YYNGEE. CDR3 loop: CASSDTGGNTIYF. In DNA, the CDR3 is TGTGCCAGCAGCGATACAGGTGGAAACACCATATATTTT. The full variable domain, completed using reference TRBV9 and TRBJ1-3, is DSGVTQTPKHLITATGQRVTLRCSPRSGDLSVYWYQQSLDQGLQFLIQYYNGEERAKGNILERFSAQQFPDLHSELNLSSLELGDSALYFCASSDTGGNTIYFGEGSWLTVV.

In its sample, this clone was seen a few times. V gene TRBV5-1 combines with J gene TRBJ2-7, with a tentative D call TRBD1 (5 bases). The CDR3 contains 12 residues. Germline-derived CDR1 and CDR2 are SGHRS and YFSETQ. V lost 3 bases, J lost 9 bases, and 13 bases lay in between. The CDR3 region is CASSSDSGWQYF. The CDR3 bases are TGCGCCAGCAGCTCAGACTCAGGGTGGCAGTACTTC.

V gene TRBV9 combines with J gene TRBJ2-1; 13 nucleotides line up with TRBD2. Germline V CDR1 and CDR2: SGDLS, YYNGEE. The V segment lost 1 base and the J segment 7 bases; nucleotides outside the gene matches: 11. The CDR3 is made up of 18 amino acids. CDR3 amino acids: CASSVNKQRTSGGNEQFF. The CDR3 coding sequence is TGTGCCAGCAGCGTAAACAAGCAAAGGACTAGCGGGGGAAATGAGCAGTTCTTC.

This chain joins TRBV5-1 and TRBJ2-7, with 7 bases that match TRBD2. The CDR3 length is 15 residues. V lost 6 bases and J lost 3; bases outside the gene matches: 12. The V gene's germline CDR1 is SGHRS and CDR2 YFSETQ. The CDR3 is CASTVSSGDFYEQYF. The CDR3 coding sequence is TGCGCCAGCACCGTATCTAGCGGAGATTTCTACGAGCAGTACTTC.

The chain's CDR3 is CASSPRDRKDNEQFF. In DNA form, the CDR3 reads TGTGCCAGCAGCCCACGGGACAGAAAAGACAATGAGCAGTTCTTC. This sequence joins TRBV14 and TRBJ2-1, with TRBD1 identical over 7 bases. CDR1 SGHDN and CDR2 FVKESK come from the germline V gene. This CDR3 has 15 amino acids. V lost 4 bases and J lost 5; bases outside the gene matches: 8.

The CDR3 region is CASSLSRVNYGYTF. Here the CDR3 DNA reads TGTGCCAGCAGTTTATCCCGAGTTAACTATGGCTACACCTTC. The V gene is TRBV27, the J gene TRBJ1-2; D remains ambiguous. The V end lost 0 bases, the J end lost 1 base, and 6 bases lay between the germline ends. Germline CDR1 reads MNHEY; CDR2 reads SMNVEV (reference sequence). This CDR3 is built from 14 residues.